These 19 T cell receptor beta chains share one sample of origin, sequenced in a study of T cells in tumors after PD-1 blockade. Method: immunoSEQ multiplex PCR; TCRdb's copy keeps in-frame clones and lacks some. The sample lists around 50,000 clones, more than 60% occurring once. The sample was PBMCs, taken before anti-PD-1 therapy. Receptor source: a human donor with advanced basal cell or squamous cell carcinoma (not recorded which).

The chain links TRBV2 to TRBJ2-1, with D perhaps TRBD1 (6 bases). The V gene's germline CDR1 is SNHLY and CDR2 FYNNEI. The V and J ends lost 3 bases and 7 bases respectively, with 16 bases between them. This CDR3 contains 15 residues. The DNA for the CDR3 is TGTGCCAGCAGTGATTTTGGGGGCGGGTATAATGAGCAGTTCTTC. It is translated as CASSDFGGGYNEQFF.

The V and J genes are TRBV4-2 and TRBJ2-3; 12 bases map to TRBD2. The CDR3 loop spans 17 amino acids. Germline V CDR1 and CDR2: LGHNA, YNFKEQ. The junction had 8 bases not matched to a gene; V was cut back by 3 bases and J by 4 bases. The CDR3 DNA is TGTGCCAGCAGCCACCTAACTAGCGGGGGGTTGTCAGATACGCAGTATTTT. Protein: CASSHLTSGGLSDTQYF.

The chain carries TRBV5-1 and TRBJ1-1, with 9 bases identical to TRBD1. V shed 5 bases, J shed 5 bases, and the junction held 7 bases outside the gene matches. The CDR3 covers 14 residues. Looked up from germline, CDR1 is SGHRS and CDR2 is YFSETQ. The CDR3 sequence: CASSTQGARTEAFF. The CDR3 DNA follows: TGCGCCAGCAGTACACAGGGGGCACGGACTGAAGCTTTCTTT.

The chain combines TRBV27 with TRBJ1-1; 9 positions match TRBD1. The CDR3 contains 17 residues. Trimming at V came to 3 bases and at J to 6 bases, leaving 14 bases not matched to a gene. From germline, CDR1 is MNHEY and CDR2 SMNVEV (reference sequence). The CDR3 protein is CASSFRLIGTGRSEAFF. The DNA of the CDR3 is TGTGCCAGCAGTTTCCGGCTTATAGGGACAGGGAGGTCTGAAGCTTTCTTT.

This sequence joins TRBV3-1 (or the pseudogene TRBV3-2) and TRBJ2-3; 8 bases align to TRBD2. The V and J ends lost 1 base and 2 bases, in that order; junction bases with no gene match: 8. CDR3 length equals 17 residues. Germline values: CDR1 LGHDT, CDR2 YNNKEL (reference sequence). CDR3 loop: CASSQGKRGPYTDTQYF. The CDR3 nucleotides are TGTGCCAGCAGCCAAGGAAAGCGGGGGCCTTACACAGATACGCAGTATTTT.

This chain connects TRBV9 to TRBJ1-3, with unresolved D. Trimming removed 0 bases from V and 3 bases from J, with 13 bases in between. This CDR3 has 16 amino acids. Germline loops: CDR1 SGDLS, CDR2 YYNGEE. The CDR3 protein is CASSVVPQAGGNTIYF. The CDR3 DNA reads TGTGCCAGCAGCGTAGTTCCCCAGGCGGGTGGAAACACCATATATTTT. Full variable domain (remainder filled in from reference TRBV9 and TRBJ1-3): DSGVTQTPKHLITATGQRVTLRCSPRSGDLSVYWYQQSLDQGLQFLIQYYNGEERAKGNILERFSAQQFPDLHSELNLSSLELGDSALYFCASSVVPQAGGNTIYFGEGSWLTVV.

V is TRBV27 and J is TRBJ1-5, with 12 bases matching TRBD1. There are 21 residues in the CDR3. Germline-derived CDR1 and CDR2 are MNHEY and SMNVEV (reference sequence). The ends lost 3 bases at V and 1 base at J; junction bases unmatched: 16. CDR3 in amino acids: CASSFRDPGQGAGLSNQPQHF. The CDR3 DNA is TGTGCCAGCAGTTTTCGCGACCCGGGACAGGGGGCCGGTTTAAGCAATCAGCCCCAGCATTTT.

This chain uses TRBV7-8 with TRBJ1-6, with D hard to call. Trimming removed 7 bases at V and 7 bases at J, with 11 bases between. The CDR3 length is 13 residues. Per the germline V gene, CDR1 is SGHVS and CDR2 is FQNEAQ. Here the CDR3 DNA reads TGTGCCAGCACCTCGGAGCTAAATTCACCCCTCCACTTT. Its protein is CASTSELNSPLHF.

V gene TRBV18 combines with J gene TRBJ1-5; D gene uncertain. The CDR3 has 13 residues. CDR1 KGHSH and CDR2 LQKENI come from the germline V gene. Trimming took off 3 bases at V and 14 bases at J, with 17 bases between the two ends. The CDR3 here is CASSPSAEGSKHF. The CDR3 coding sequence is TGTGCCAGCTCACCGTCGGCGGAAGGGAGTAAGCATTTT.

This clone has only one observation. V and J are TRBV10-3 and TRBJ1-6, with D hard to call. Trimming left V 0 bases short and J 4 bases short, with 4 bases between. The CDR3 has 14 residues. The germline gives CDR1 ENHRY, CDR2 SYGVKD. Here the CDR3 DNA reads TGTGCCATCAGTGAGTCAGAGTATAATTCACCCCTCCACTTT. Translation gives CAISESEYNSPLHF.

The CDR3 reads CASSPYYLGQGTNYGYTF. DNA for the CDR3: TGTGCCAGCAGTCCCTACTATCTTGGGCAGGGAACCAACTATGGCTACACCTTC. The J gene is TRBJ1-2, the V gene TRBV7-8; perhaps TRBD1 as D (5 bases). The germline V gene has CDR1 SGHVS and CDR2 FQNEAQ. The ends were cut back, 6 bases at V and 2 bases at J, with 25 bases in the middle. The CDR3 runs 18 residues.

The chain combines TRBV27 with TRBJ2-1, with D tentatively TRBD2 (5 bases). Germline values: CDR1 MNHEY, CDR2 SMNVEV (reference sequence). V was pared by 5 bases and J by 7 bases, with 9 bases between. This CDR3 region has 12 residues. DNA of the CDR3: TGTGCCAGCAGTCTTAGGGAGAATGAGCAGTTCTTC. Translation: CASSLRENEQFF.

The chain recombines TRBV5-1 with TRBJ1-1, with TRBD1 matching over 7 bases. Germline V gives CDR1 SGHRS, CDR2 YFSETQ. The V and J ends lost 4 bases and 6 bases, in that order; junction bases with no gene match: 6. This CDR3 region has 13 residues. The CDR3 nucleotides read TGCGCCAGCAGCCAGGGGGGGCTCGCTGAAGCTTTCTTT. This gives the protein CASSQGGLAEAFF.

The V gene is TRBV13, the J gene TRBJ2-7, with a tentative D call TRBD1 (6 bases). The CDR3 has 14 amino acids. V dropped 5 bases and J dropped 4 bases, with 15 bases sitting between them. Germline V gene sequence: CDR1 PRHDT, CDR2 FYEKMQ (reference sequence). The CDR3 bases are TGTGCCAGCAGCCACACTACCCAGGGGTACGAGCAGTACTTC. Its protein is CASSHTTQGYEQYF.

CDR3 bases: TGTGCCACCAGCAGAGATCTTAAAAAACACTCCTACGAGCAGTACTTC. This gives the protein CATSRDLKKHSYEQYF. The chain joins TRBV15 to TRBJ2-7; D is unclear. Germline-derived CDR1 and CDR2 are LNHNV and YYDKDF (reference sequence). The CDR3 spans 16 residues. V dropped 0 bases and J dropped 0 bases, with 12 bases sitting between them. The entire variable domain, with the rest obtained from reference TRBV15 and TRBJ2-7, is as follows: DAMVIQNPRYQVTQFGKPVTLSCSQTLNHNVMYWYQQKSSQAPKLLFHYYDKDFNNEADTPDNFQSRRPNTSFCFLDIRSPGLGDTAMYLCATSRDLKKHSYEQYFGPGTRLTVT.

V and J are TRBV6-2 or TRBV6-3 and TRBJ2-5; no reliable D call. The germline gives CDR1 MNHEY, CDR2 SVGEGT. The CDR3 contains 15 residues. Trimming left V 4 bases short and J 7 bases short, with 19 bases between. The CDR3 loop is CASSFGVPKVGTQYF. The CDR3 bases are TGTGCCAGCAGTTTTGGGGTTCCGAAAGTCGGGACCCAGTACTTC.

The J gene is TRBJ2-5, the V gene TRBV27; 15 nucleotides line up with TRBD2. This CDR3 contains 17 residues. After removal of 3 bases from V and 4 bases from J, the junction contained 6 bases not matched to a gene. Germline CDR1 is MNHEY and CDR2 is SMNVEV (reference sequence). As DNA, the CDR3 is TGTGCCAGCAGTTTGGGACTAGCGGGGGGAGGGGGAGAGACCCAGTACTTC. Its translation: CASSLGLAGGGGETQYF.

V gene TRBV6-5 combines with J gene TRBJ2-3; 8 bases agree with TRBD1. The CDR3 runs to 15 residues. Germline trimming cut 4 bases from V and 0 bases from J; bases unmatched to any gene: 3. Germline loops: CDR1 MNHEY, CDR2 SVGAGI. The CDR3 DNA follows: TGTGCCAGCAGTTGGACAGGGCAAAGCACAGATACGCAGTATTTT. Protein sequence: CASSWTGQSTDTQYF.

This clone was seen once. V gene TRBV4-1 combines with J gene TRBJ1-2; a possible D gene is TRBD1 (6 bases). Trimming left V 3 bases short and J 7 bases short, with 12 bases between. The CDR3 is 13 residues long. CDR1 is MGHRA and CDR2 is YSYEKL in the germline V gene. In DNA form, the CDR3 reads TGCGCCAGCAGCCACCCAGGGGCTTCTGGCTACACCTTC. The encoded protein is CASSHPGASGYTF.